This TCR beta chain was captured by sequencing in a study of blood T cell repertoires in COVID-19. Study context: Whether acute or convalescent, the COVID-19 samples came from the United States, Italy and Spain.

This CDR3 has 13 amino acids. Per germline, CDR1 KGHSH and CDR2 LQKENI. V was cut by 6 bases and J by 4 bases, with 12 bases left in between. Authors' processing steps: Amplification with reference gene primers provided the estimates of nucleated cell counts. The data were produced by immunoSEQ multiplex PCR, yet TCRdb's version contains in-frame clones alone and is incomplete. V and J calls and clone size are as listed in that table; D and trimming were resolved from the DNA. The sample contains about 51,000 clones, 80% to 95% of which appear only once. The rearrangement uses TRBV18 and TRBJ1-1; perhaps TRBD1 as D (5 bases). The sequence was collected from a man aged 50 to 60 with acute or convalescent COVID-19. The sample taken for sequencing was peripheral blood. The CDR3 here is CASSFDRSTEAFF. As DNA, the CDR3 is TGTGCCAGCTCCTTCGACAGAAGCACTGAAGCTTTCTTT.